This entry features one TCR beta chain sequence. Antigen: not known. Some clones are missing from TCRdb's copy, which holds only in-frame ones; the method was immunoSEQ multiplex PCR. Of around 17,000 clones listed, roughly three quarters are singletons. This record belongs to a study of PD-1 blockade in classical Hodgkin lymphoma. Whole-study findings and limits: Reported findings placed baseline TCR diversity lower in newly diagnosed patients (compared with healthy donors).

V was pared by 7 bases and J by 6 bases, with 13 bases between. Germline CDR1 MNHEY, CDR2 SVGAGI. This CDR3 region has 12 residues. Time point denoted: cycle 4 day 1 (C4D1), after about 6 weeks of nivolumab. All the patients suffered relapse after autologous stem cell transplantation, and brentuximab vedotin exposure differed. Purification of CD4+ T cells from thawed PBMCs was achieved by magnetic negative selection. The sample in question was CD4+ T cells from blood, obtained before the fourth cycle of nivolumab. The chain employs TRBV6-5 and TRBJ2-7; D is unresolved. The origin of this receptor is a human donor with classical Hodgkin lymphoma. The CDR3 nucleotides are TGTGCCAGCATGCTACGGTTCGGCGAGCAGTACTTC. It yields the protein CASMLRFGEQYF.